Following are 31 T cell receptor beta chains from one sample sequenced in a study of blood T cell repertoires in COVID-19. Libraries were prepared by immunoSEQ multiplex PCR; TCRdb keeps only in-frame clonotypes and omits some of them. The profile shows some 490,000 clones, roughly 88% of them singletons. Sample: peripheral blood. The receptors come from a human donor in a cohort sampled during active COVID-19.

This clone has a handful of counts. The chain joins TRBV12-3 or TRBV12-4 to TRBJ1-2, with D possibly being TRBD1 (5 bases). This CDR3 region has 13 residues. Trimming took off 2 bases at V and 6 bases at J, with 10 bases between the two ends. The CDR3: CASSLQGSHGYTF. Here the CDR3 DNA reads TGTGCCAGCAGTTTACAGGGAAGTCATGGCTACACCTTC.

The chain combines TRBV9 with TRBJ2-2, with D possibly TRBD2 on 6 matching bases. CDR1 is SGDLS and CDR2 is YYNGEE in the germline V gene. The CDR3 runs 17 residues. Trimming left V 0 bases short and J 4 bases short, with 16 bases between. Here the CDR3 DNA reads TGTGCCAGCAGCGTAGCGGCCTCGGGAGTGGGCACCGGGGAGCTGTTTTTT. Its protein product is CASSVAASGVGTGELFF.

The V gene is TRBV11-3, the J gene TRBJ2-7, with 7 nucleotides matching TRBD2. The V gene's germline CDR1 is SGHNT and CDR2 YENEEA. The CDR3 sequence is 16 residues long. Trimming removed 4 bases from V and 2 bases from J; junction bases left unmatched: 11. Here the CDR3 reads CASSYGAGDGPYEQYF. CDR3 sequence (DNA): TGTGCCAGCAGCTATGGGGCGGGGGACGGGCCCTACGAGCAGTACTTC.

V is TRBV28 and J is TRBJ2-3; D gene uncertain. With 7 bases removed from V and 0 bases from J, the gap between germline ends came to 14 bases. The CDR3 has 15 amino acids. CDR1 MDHEN and CDR2 SYDVKM come from the germline V gene. The CDR3 DNA reads as TGTGCCAGCACCACCACAGTCTATAGCACAGATACGCAGTATTTT. Translation gives CASTTTVYSTDTQYF.

The rearrangement uses TRBV28 and TRBJ2-1; no definite D call. The CDR3 is 16 amino acids. CDR1 and CDR2 (germline): MDHEN, SYDVKM. V was cut by 3 bases and J by 5 bases, with 17 bases left in between. The chain's CDR3 is CASSFFTLRMDNEQFF. CDR3 in DNA: TGTGCCAGCAGTTTCTTTACTCTGCGGATGGACAATGAGCAGTTCTTC. The entire variable domain, with the rest obtained from reference TRBV28 and TRBJ2-1, is as follows: DVKVTQSSRYLVKRTGEKVFLECVQDMDHENMFWYRQDPGLGLRLIYFSYDVKMKEKGDIPEGYSVSREKKERFSLILESASTNQTSMYLCASSFFTLRMDNEQFFGPGTRLTVL.

This clone has more than one count but fewer than ten. This chain joins TRBV5-6 and TRBJ2-7; TRBD1 agrees at 7 bases. This CDR3 has 14 residues. The ends lost 4 bases at V and 1 base at J; junction bases unmatched: 5. Germline CDR1 and CDR2: SGHDT and YYEEEE. CDR3 loop: CASSVWDRSYEQYF. CDR3 sequence (DNA): TGTGCCAGCAGCGTATGGGACAGATCCTACGAGCAGTACTTC.

This sequence joins TRBV15 and TRBJ1-5; D not resolved. V gave up 7 bases and J gave up 1 base, with 5 bases separating them. Germline V gives CDR1 LNHNV, CDR2 YYDKDF (reference sequence). This CDR3 contains 12 residues. CDR3 coding DNA: TGTGCCACCAATGAGAGCAATCAGCCCCAGCATTTT. Its translation is CATNESNQPQHF.

The J gene is TRBJ2-5, the V gene TRBV6-5; D is perhaps TRBD1 (6 bases). The germline V and J ends were trimmed by 5 bases and 5 bases, with 18 bases remaining between them. The CDR3 sequence is 15 residues long. The germline V gene encodes CDR1 MNHEY and CDR2 SVGAGI. This chain's CDR3 is CASSKTPAGGETQYF. The CDR3, as DNA: TGTGCCAGCAGTAAAACCCCAGCTGGGGGCGAGACCCAGTACTTC.

The count of this clone is one. J is TRBJ1-2 and V is TRBV6-5; tentative D call: TRBD1 (5 bases). Trimming removed 10 bases from V and 4 bases from J, with 19 bases in between. Germline values: CDR1 MNHEY, CDR2 SVGAGI. The CDR3 runs 14 residues. The CDR3 bases are TGTGCCACCTCCCATCGTGAGACAGTCTATGGCTACACCTTC. Translating gives CATSHRETVYGYTF.

V gene TRBV2 combines with J gene TRBJ2-7, with 8 bases aligning to TRBD2. CDR1 is SNHLY and CDR2 is FYNNEI in the germline V gene. This CDR3 has 14 residues. V lost 7 bases and J lost 6; bases outside the gene matches: 11. This CDR3 reads CASNPSGRSGEQYF. The CDR3 DNA follows: TGTGCCAGCAATCCGAGCGGGAGATCGGGCGAGCAGTACTTC.

The chain carries TRBV19 and TRBJ2-7; 10 bases align to TRBD1. The CDR3 loop spans 14 amino acids. Germline V gives CDR1 LNHDA, CDR2 SQIVND (reference sequence). V shed 6 bases, J shed 6 bases, and the junction held 8 bases outside the gene matches. The CDR3 protein is CASRSRDRGLEQYF. The CDR3 DNA is TGTGCCAGTAGGAGCCGGGACAGGGGTCTCGAGCAGTACTTC.

The chain links TRBV5-1 to TRBJ1-2, with D possibly being TRBD1 (5 bases). The V end was cut by 3 bases, the J end by 1 base, with 7 bases between. This CDR3 has 13 amino acids. Germline CDR1 is SGHRS and CDR2 is YFSETQ. In DNA, the CDR3 is TGCGCCAGCAGCTCGGACATTAACTATGGCTACACCTTC. This codes for CASSSDINYGYTF.

The chain combines TRBV4-2 with TRBJ2-1; 11 positions match TRBD2. Germline CDR1 LGHNA, CDR2 YNFKEQ. V lost 4 bases, J lost 6 bases, and 2 bases stayed unmatched. There are 14 residues in the CDR3. CDR3 sequence (DNA): TGTGCCAGCAGCCTTGGACTAGCGGGCAATGAGCAGTTCTTC. Translating gives CASSLGLAGNEQFF.

V is TRBV9 and J is TRBJ2-5, with 8 bases matching TRBD2. The ends lost 0 bases at V and 5 bases at J; junction bases unmatched: 9. The CDR3 runs 16 residues. Germline-derived CDR1 and CDR2 are SGDLS and YYNGEE. DNA for the CDR3: TGTGCCAGCAGCGTAGTCGGTAGCGGGGCGAAGGAGACCCAGTACTTC. Protein sequence: CASSVVGSGAKETQYF.

V usage is TRBV2 and J usage is TRBJ2-7, with TRBD1 matching over 9 bases. Trimming cost V 4 bases and J 5 bases; bases outside gene matches: 9. CDR3 length equals 15 residues. Germline V gene sequence: CDR1 SNHLY, CDR2 FYNNEI. In nucleotides, the CDR3 is TGTGCCAGCAGTGGACCCGGGACAGGGAAAGACGAGCAGTACTTC. Translating gives CASSGPGTGKDEQYF.

The chain carries TRBV29-1 and TRBJ2-3, with 8 bases matching TRBD1. Germline V CDR1 and CDR2: SQVTM, ANQGSEA. The CDR3 runs 15 residues. Trimming at V came to 3 bases and at J to 5 bases, leaving 10 bases not matched to a gene. CDR3 loop: CSVETGAPPGDTQYF. The CDR3 region has the DNA TGCAGCGTTGAGACAGGGGCACCTCCGGGAGATACGCAGTATTTT.

This chain joins TRBV30 and TRBJ2-5, with 11 bases matching TRBD2. This CDR3 has 16 amino acids. V lost 4 bases and J lost 5; bases outside the gene matches: 12. Per the germline V gene, CDR1 is GTSNPN and CDR2 is SVGIG (reference sequence). The CDR3 region is CAWKLAGGLPRETQYF. CDR3 nucleotide sequence: TGTGCCTGGAAGTTAGCGGGAGGGCTCCCGAGGGAGACCCAGTACTTC.

This chain connects TRBV28 to TRBJ2-7; possible D gene TRBD2, 5 bases. Trimming took off 6 bases at V and 3 bases at J, with 24 bases between the two ends. The CDR3 has 17 residues. Per the germline V gene, CDR1 is MDHEN and CDR2 is SYDVKM. CDR3 sequence (DNA): TGTGCCAGCAGCCGTCCAAAGGATACCGGGAAGTACTACGAGCAGTACTTC. Residues: CASSRPKDTGKYYEQYF.

The chain has TRBV27 and TRBJ2-5; D is unclear. The CDR3 is 11 residues long. Germline values: CDR1 MNHEY, CDR2 SMNVEV (reference sequence). V lost 8 bases to trimming and J lost 1 base, with 5 bases between them. CDR3 bases: TGTGCCAGCCCGGTCCAAGAGACCCAGTACTTC. Translated: CASPVQETQYF.

The chain carries TRBV7-2 and TRBJ2-5, with a possible D match to TRBD1 (6 bases). Looked up from germline, CDR1 is SGHTA and CDR2 is FQGNSA. V was pared by 5 bases and J by 3 bases, with 13 bases between. This CDR3 comprises 14 residues. This CDR3 is CASSPRRTEETQYF. CDR3 nucleotides: TGTGCCAGCAGCCCACGGAGGACAGAAGAGACCCAGTACTTC.

The chain recombines TRBV24-1 with TRBJ1-5, with D possibly matching TRBD1 (5 bases). The CDR3 spans 13 residues. Germline values: CDR1 KGHDR, CDR2 SFDVKD. V was clipped by 5 bases and J by 3 bases, with 7 bases between them. CDR3 in DNA: TGTGCCACCAGTGCAGGGTCCAATCAGCCCCAGCATTTT. This encodes CATSAGSNQPQHF.

The CDR3 loop reads CASSLEGTGGYNEQFF. DNA for the CDR3: TGTGCCAGCAGCTTAGAGGGGACAGGGGGTTACAATGAGCAGTTCTTC. The V gene is TRBV11-2, the J gene TRBJ2-1; 11 bases are a match to TRBD1. Germline lookup yields CDR1 SGHAT and CDR2 FQNNGV. The CDR3 extends over 16 amino acids. The V segment lost 0 bases and the J segment 4 bases; nucleotides outside the gene matches: 2.

V is TRBV6-2 or TRBV6-3 and J is TRBJ1-5, with unresolved D. The ends were cut back, 3 bases at V and 4 bases at J, with 16 bases in the middle. The CDR3 contains 16 residues. Germline assignment: CDR1 MNHEY and CDR2 SVGEGT. CDR3 amino acids: CASSYPKRAVNQPQHF. CDR3 bases: TGTGCCAGCAGTTATCCAAAGAGGGCAGTTAATCAGCCCCAGCATTTT.

This clone appeared once. V is TRBV6-2 or TRBV6-3 and J is TRBJ2-3, with TRBD1 identical over 8 bases. The V gene end was trimmed by 5 bases and the J gene end by 5 bases; junction bases not matched to a gene: 12. CDR3 length: 16 residues. Per the germline V gene, CDR1 is MNHEY and CDR2 is SVGEGT. CDR3 nucleotide sequence: TGTGCCAGCAGTACCGTGACAGGGGATGTGGGAGATACGCAGTATTTT. It encodes CASSTVTGDVGDTQYF.

The rearrangement joins TRBV2 to TRBJ2-3, with 14 bases aligning to TRBD2. The length of the CDR3 is 16 residues. After removal of 6 bases from V and 4 bases from J, the junction contained 6 bases not matched to a gene. The germline V gene has CDR1 SNHLY and CDR2 FYNNEI. The chain's CDR3 is CASRGLAGVSSDTQYF. CDR3 nucleotide sequence: TGTGCCAGCAGGGGACTAGCGGGAGTAAGCTCAGATACGCAGTATTTT.

This chain links TRBV28 with TRBJ2-5, with 7 positions matching TRBD2. Germline trimming cut 6 bases from V and 4 bases from J; bases unmatched to any gene: 11. Germline-derived CDR1 and CDR2 are MDHEN and SYDVKM. The CDR3 contains 15 residues. The CDR3 sequence: CASRPELGGRETQYF. CDR3 in DNA: TGTGCCAGCAGACCCGAACTTGGCGGGAGAGAGACCCAGTACTTC.

This clone was found once. The chain joins TRBV24-1 to TRBJ1-4; 9 nucleotides match TRBD1. Germline CDR1 reads KGHDR; CDR2 reads SFDVKD. The CDR3 contains 16 residues. The V and J ends lost 0 bases and 7 bases, in that order; junction bases with no gene match: 5. CDR3 loop: CATSDLRGQGGEKLFF. DNA for the CDR3: TGTGCCACCAGTGATTTGAGGGGACAGGGAGGTGAAAAACTGTTTTTT.

The chain has TRBV6-2 or TRBV6-3 and TRBJ1-5, with D tentatively TRBD1 (5 bases). Looked up from germline, CDR1 is MNHEY and CDR2 is SVGEGT. V was clipped by 4 bases and J by 5 bases, with 15 bases between them. The CDR3 spans 15 residues. The CDR3 nucleotides are TGTGCCAGCAGTTCCCGACCGGGGGAAGATCAGCCCCAGCATTTT. It codes for CASSSRPGEDQPQHF.

The chain combines TRBV7-9 with TRBJ1-4; TRBD1 matches at 9 bases. Germline V gene data show CDR1 as SEHNR and CDR2 as FQNEAQ (reference sequence). CDR3 length equals 17 residues. The V and J ends lost 4 bases and 7 bases, in that order; junction bases with no gene match: 13. The CDR3 region is CASSSPGQGTLGEKLFF. CDR3 in DNA: TGTGCCAGCAGCTCACCGGGACAGGGAACCCTCGGTGAAAAACTGTTTTTT.

This chain uses TRBV2 with TRBJ1-5; a possible D gene is TRBD1 (6 bases). V dropped 9 bases and J dropped 0 bases, with 9 bases sitting between them. Germline V gene lookup returns CDR1 SNHLY and CDR2 FYNNEI. This CDR3 is built from 13 residues. This chain's CDR3 is CASHRDSNQPQHF. CDR3 coding DNA: TGTGCCAGTCACAGGGATAGCAATCAGCCCCAGCATTTT.

This chain links TRBV14 with TRBJ2-7; tentatively, D is TRBD2 (5 bases). Germline values: CDR1 SGHDN, CDR2 FVKESK. Trimming shortened V by 1 base and J by 6 bases, and 13 bases separated the two germline ends. The CDR3 extends over 14 amino acids. CDR3 region: CASSQAGGPREQYF. DNA of the CDR3: TGTGCCAGCAGCCAAGCAGGAGGTCCGCGCGAGCAGTACTTC.